This T cell receptor (beta chain) came from a study of regulatory T cells in long-lasting Graves disease. HTBI primers from iRepertoire and Arm-PCR of CDR3 regions yielded the TCR beta libraries. One entry per CDR3 protein, called by TCRdb with MiXCR from the multiplex PCR reads. The sample includes roughly 320,000 distinct CDR3 sequences, around 15% of them seen just once. The time point here: newly diagnosed GD, antithyroid drugs for less than 3 months. RNA from PBMCs was the source of the TCR library. Trimming cost V 7 bases and J 7 bases; bases outside gene matches: 11. The CDR3 totals 15 residues. The table lists this clonotype with many counts. The same specimen was also included in a second study, on T cells in Graves' hyperthyroidism and ophthalmopathy.

The material sequenced was peripheral blood mononuclear cells (PBMCs), taken at new diagnosis, from a patient treated with antithyroid drugs. The chain combines TRBV12-3 or TRBV12-4 with TRBJ2-1; 9 nucleotides align to TRBD2. The TCR sequence derives from a man in his forties with Graves disease. The CDR3 region is CASNAAGTSRNEQFF. CDR3 coding DNA: TGTGCCAGCAACGCCGCCGGGACTAGCCGGAATGAGCAGTTCTTC.